One T cell receptor (beta chain) is described in this entry. The antigen this receptor binds is unknown. No base-level quality is on record; no much larger clone is a single base apart. The data originate from a study of cytomegalovirus exposure and HLA in healthy donors (dated by TCRdb to 2016 to 2017). Regarding the complete study: According to a later analysis, one platform produced both the 120 validation repertoires and the 720 or so repertoires of the first cohort. The study was designed to test whether signatures of past pathogen exposure could be identified by cataloging public T cell receptors. A separate validation cohort of some 130 different subjects was used in addition to the roughly 700-subject first cohort. To predict cytomegalovirus infection status, the study brought together high-throughput TCR immunosequencing, statistical association of individual TCRs with disease status, and machine learning. Here is what the overall study found, with its caveats: Most TCR sequences were seen in very few donors, while some public TCRs were found in many individuals. The authors suggested that the approach could potentially be generalized to other disease states and immunological phenotypes. A later analysis lacked HLA typing for the validation cohort, so it scored co-occurrence in that cohort across all 120 repertoires. A few of the identified cytomegalovirus-associated TCR beta chains were confirmed in vitro to be specific for cytomegalovirus antigens. A total of 150 to 200 TCR beta chains were listed by the study as associated with cytomegalovirus. Subsequent analysis determined that TCRs grouped into clusters in the first cohort also showed a tendency toward co-occurrence across the 120 or so validation repertoires, and approximately 94% of cluster scores exceeded 0. The classifier was reported to diagnose cytomegalovirus status with high specificity and sensitivity in both the original and validation cohorts.

Receptor amplification or capture employed the immunoSEQ multiplex PCR assay. On the study's bioinformatics: A statistical classification framework was developed to diagnose cytomegalovirus status using the catalog of TCR beta chain sequences. Here the immuneACCESS table is served through TCRdb, limited to in-frame sequences with V and J called. Missing clones are a known gap in these copies; in checked studies unresolved V genes cover under half, and the rest lacks a known reason. The V and J calls and clone size are taken from that table; D and trimming were inferred from the DNA. This sample holds roughly 300,000 clones; approximately 90% were observed only once. In total, the top ten clones hold around 0.8% of the sample. The donors were included in the validation cohort of 90 to 150 subjects, a group kept apart from the roughly 690-subject first cohort. This clonotype originated in a woman younger than 30 in good health and CMV-seronegative. The sample consisted of PBMCs.

The nucleotide sequence is TGTGCCAGCTCATCGGACAGGGCATCCTACGAGCAGTACTTC. Translated, it reads CASSSDRASYEQYF. The chain is made from TRBV18 and TRBJ2-7; TRBD1 lines up with 8 middle nucleotides. From V the trimming removes 5 bases and from J it removes 1 base, while the gene matches leave 4 bases of the junction unaccounted for. Based on the germline V gene, the CDR1 and CDR2 sequences are KGHSH and LQKENI. The CDR3 goes from the cysteine to the phenylalanine over 14 residues. Only the CDR3 DNA is retained, 42 bases long and in frame from the first base. The full variable domain, completed from the reference TRBV18 and TRBJ2-7 proteins outside the CDR3, reads NAGVMQNPRHLVRRRGQEARLRCSPMKGHSHVYWYRQLPEEGLKFMVYLQKENIIDESGMPKERFSAEFPKEGPSILRIQQVVRGDSAAYFCASSSDRASYEQYFGPGTRLTVT.